This T cell receptor (beta chain) was recovered during a study of blood T cell repertoires in COVID-19. Profiled with immunoSEQ multiplex PCR; TCRdb holds only in-frame clones, not every one. This sample yields more than 300,000 clones, of which 87% are seen a single time; less than 11% belongs to the top ten. Trimming left V 3 bases short and J 8 bases short, with 17 bases between. Germline V gives CDR1 SGHRS, CDR2 YFSETQ. CDR3 size: 15 residues. Seattle's cohort entered during active infection and was followed longitudinally. The chain links TRBV5-1 to TRBJ1-4; a possible D gene is TRBD1 (6 bases). The receptor's source is a woman aged 30 to 39 with COVID-19, enrolled during active disease. The sequencing sample was made of peripheral blood. CDR3 sequence reads: CASSSDRPAREKLFF. Written as DNA, the CDR3 is TGCGCCAGCAGCTCCGACAGGCCGGCGAGGGAAAAACTGTTTTTT.